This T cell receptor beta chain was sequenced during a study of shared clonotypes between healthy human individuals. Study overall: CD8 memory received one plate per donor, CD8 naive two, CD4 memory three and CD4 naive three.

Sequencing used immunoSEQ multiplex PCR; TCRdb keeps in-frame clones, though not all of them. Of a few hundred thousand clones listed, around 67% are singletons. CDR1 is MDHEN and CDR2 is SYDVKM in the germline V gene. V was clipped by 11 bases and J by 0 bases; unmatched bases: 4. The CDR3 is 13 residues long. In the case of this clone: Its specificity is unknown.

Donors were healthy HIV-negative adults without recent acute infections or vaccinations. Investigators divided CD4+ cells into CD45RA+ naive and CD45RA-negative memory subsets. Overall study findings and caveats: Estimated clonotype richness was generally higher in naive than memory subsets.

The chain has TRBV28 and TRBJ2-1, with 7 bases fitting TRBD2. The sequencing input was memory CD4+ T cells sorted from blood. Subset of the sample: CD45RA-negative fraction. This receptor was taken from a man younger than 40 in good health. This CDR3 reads CAAGGSSYNEQFF. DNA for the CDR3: TGTGCCGCAGGCGGGAGCTCCTACAATGAGCAGTTCTTC.